The 4 T cell receptor beta chains below were found in one sample sequenced in a study of tumor-infiltrating lymphocytes in primary liver carcinoma. Without any cell sorting, roughly 18-30 mg of bulk tissue yielded co-extracted RNA and DNA. Using a constant-region primer together with ProtoScript II reverse transcriptase, TCR beta cDNA was made from around 500 ng of total RNA. Sequencing libraries for TCR beta derived from three nested multiplex PCR rounds that used slightly modified ARM-PCR. The first two PCR rounds used TRBV1-TRBV30 primers with a Cbeta primer, 10 cycles each. From the multiplex PCR reads, TCRdb called clonotypes with MiXCR, one entry per CDR3 protein. The sample shows around 25,000 distinct CDR3 sequences, 78% of them seen only once. Material for sequencing was liver tumor tissue from sampling region 3. Described subset: tumor region T3, left-lateral pole. Receptors originate from a man between 40 and 49 years old with primary liver carcinoma and hepatitis B virus infection.

In regard to this clonotype: An end of the junction differs from the germline gene, which may be a read error. The rearrangement links TRBV4-2 to TRBJ2-3; D is possibly TRBD2 (6 bases). This CDR3 is built from 15 residues. CDR1 and CDR2 from the germline V gene are LGHNA and YNFKEQ. CDR3 protein: CASRQEEGVRDTQYF. DNA of the CDR3: TGTGCCAGCAGGCAAGAGGAGGGAGTGAGAGATACGCAATATTTT.

This clonotype showed up just once. This chain joins TRBV6-6 and TRBJ2-3; weak D call: TRBD1 (5 bases). Looked up from germline, CDR1 is MNHNY and CDR2 is SVGAGI (reference sequence). Trimming shortened V by 7 bases and J by 2 bases, and 13 bases separated the two germline ends. The CDR3 loop spans 14 amino acids. The CDR3 coding sequence is TGTGCCAGCACCCAGGGTGCCAACACAGATACGCAGTATTTT. Residues: CASTQGANTDTQYF.

Note on this clonotype: This is likely a read error, given that the CDR3 carries no conserved phenylalanine or tryptophan at its end. The DNA is left out, because the CDR3 cannot be placed on it with certainty; the CDR3 is given as TCRdb lists it. This CDR3 is CAISLKNTEAFS. This chain connects TRBV12-3 or TRBV12-4 to TRBJ1-1. The CDR3 is made up of 12 amino acids, end residues included.

Many counts were recorded for this clonotype. This rearrangement joins TRBV7-3 to TRBJ2-3; D gene uncertain. The CDR3 sequence is 14 residues long. Germline CDR1 SGHTA, CDR2 FQGTGA. V was pared by 1 base and J by 6 bases, with 11 bases between. This CDR3 is CASSLISGTDTQYF. CDR3 nucleotides: TGTGCCAGCAGCTTAATATCGGGTACCGATACGCAGTATTTT.